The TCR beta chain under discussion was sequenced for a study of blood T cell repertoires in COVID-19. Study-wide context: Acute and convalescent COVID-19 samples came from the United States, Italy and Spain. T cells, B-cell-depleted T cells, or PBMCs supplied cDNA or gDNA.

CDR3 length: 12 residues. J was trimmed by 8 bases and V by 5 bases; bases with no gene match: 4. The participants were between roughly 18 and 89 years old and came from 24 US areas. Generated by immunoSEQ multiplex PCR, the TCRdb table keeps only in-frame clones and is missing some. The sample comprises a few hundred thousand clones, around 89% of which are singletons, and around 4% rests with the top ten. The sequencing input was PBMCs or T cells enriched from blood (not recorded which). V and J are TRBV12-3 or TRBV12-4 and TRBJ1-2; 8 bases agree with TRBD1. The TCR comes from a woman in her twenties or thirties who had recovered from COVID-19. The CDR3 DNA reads TGTGCCAGCAGTCCGGACAGGGACGGCTACACCTTC. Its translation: CASSPDRDGYTF.